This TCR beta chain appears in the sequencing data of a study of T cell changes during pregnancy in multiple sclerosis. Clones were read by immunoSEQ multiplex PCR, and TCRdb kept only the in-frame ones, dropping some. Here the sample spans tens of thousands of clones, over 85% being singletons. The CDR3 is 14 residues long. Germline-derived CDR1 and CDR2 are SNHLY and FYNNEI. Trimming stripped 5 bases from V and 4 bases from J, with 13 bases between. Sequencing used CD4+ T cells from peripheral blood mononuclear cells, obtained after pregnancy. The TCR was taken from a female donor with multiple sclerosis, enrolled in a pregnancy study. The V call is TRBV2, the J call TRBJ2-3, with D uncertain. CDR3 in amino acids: CASSRLEISDTQYF. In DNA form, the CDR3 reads TGTGCCAGCAGTAGGCTAGAAATTTCAGATACGCAGTATTTT.